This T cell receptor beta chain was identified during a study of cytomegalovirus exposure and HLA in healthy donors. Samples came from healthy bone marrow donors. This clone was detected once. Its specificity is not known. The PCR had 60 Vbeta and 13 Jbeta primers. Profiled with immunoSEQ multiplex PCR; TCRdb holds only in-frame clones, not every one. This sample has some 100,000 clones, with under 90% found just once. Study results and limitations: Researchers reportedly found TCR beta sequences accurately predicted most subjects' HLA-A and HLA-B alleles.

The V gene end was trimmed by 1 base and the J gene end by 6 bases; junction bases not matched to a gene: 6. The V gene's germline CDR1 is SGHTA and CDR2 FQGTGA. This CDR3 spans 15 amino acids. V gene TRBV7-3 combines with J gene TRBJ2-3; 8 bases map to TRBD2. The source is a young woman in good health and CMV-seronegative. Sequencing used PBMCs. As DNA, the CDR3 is TGTGCCAGCAGCTTAAACGGGAGGGCCTTTGATACGCAGTATTTT. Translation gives CASSLNGRAFDTQYF.